The entry below describes one T cell receptor (beta chain). Clones were sequenced by immunoSEQ multiplex PCR, and TCRdb holds only the in-frame ones, with some missing. The sample holds fewer than 300,000 clones, approximately 90% seen once. This CDR3 contains 12 residues. V was shortened by 5 bases and J by 8 bases, with 12 bases between the two germline ends. The V gene's germline CDR1 is SEHNR and CDR2 FQNEAQ (reference sequence). This entry belongs to a study of blood T cell repertoires in COVID-19. The clonotype was recovered from a woman between 40 and 55 years old who had recovered from COVID-19. Sequenced material: peripheral blood. The V and J genes are TRBV7-9 and TRBJ1-1, with D unresolved. In DNA, the CDR3 is TGTGCCAGCAGCCCCAGGTTTGGGGAAGCTTTCTTT. Its protein product is CASSPRFGEAFF.